The clone carrying this T cell receptor (beta chain) occurred a few times. The sample belongs to a study of shared clonotypes between healthy human individuals. The assay was immunoSEQ multiplex PCR, and TCRdb's table has in-frame clones only and misses some. The table shows over a million clones, with 78% occurring only once. Sample: memory CD4+ T cells from PBMCs. Subset here: CD45RA-negative fraction. The receptor's source is a man aged 18 to 29 in good health. Some clones in this sample may be carry-over from other donors' samples.

The CDR3 region has the DNA TGTGCCTGGAGTACCTCACGCGTTAGCGCCGGGGAGCTGTTTTTT. Its protein is CAWSTSRVSAGELFF. The rearrangement links TRBV30 to TRBJ2-2; TRBD2 might be the D (5 bases). The CDR3 spans 15 residues. The germline V gene encodes CDR1 GTSNPN and CDR2 SVGIG (reference sequence). Trimming removed 2 bases from V and 6 bases from J, with 16 bases in between.